This entry is about one T cell receptor (beta chain). Participants were placed into cohorts based on the clinical history they reported. The study counted Cohort 3 donors as recovered given two negative PCRs, clearance, or symptom resolution. These data come from a study of blood T cell repertoires in COVID-19. Source study methods: Nucleated cell counts were estimated from reference gene primer amplification. Sequencing was performed with immunoSEQ multiplex PCR; in TCRdb, only in-frame clones are kept and a portion is missing. The D gene and trimming were derived from the DNA, and the V and J assignments and clone size from that table. The repertoire holds about 170,000 clones, 89% seen once, with under 0.85% in the top ten. Sequenced input: PBMCs or T cells enriched from blood (not recorded which). This TCR was recovered from a woman between 18 and 29 years old who had recovered from COVID-19.

The CDR3 is CASSPTSLGSYTF. The CDR3 DNA reads as TGTGCCAGCAGCCCGACGAGTCTAGGTAGCTACACCTTC. This chain uses TRBV7-9 with TRBJ1-2, with D uncertain. V gave up 5 bases and J gave up 9 bases, with 16 bases separating them. This CDR3 has 13 residues. Germline values: CDR1 SEHNR, CDR2 FQNEAQ (reference sequence).